The next 26 T cell receptor beta chains were all read from a single sample in a study of metastatic and nonmetastatic thyroid tumors. Through MiXCR, TCRdb re-clonotyped the PCR reads. The sample lists about 47,000 clones, more than 20% occurring once. Every patient was untreated before thyroid surgery. Material: blood. The origin of the receptors is a male donor with papillary thyroid cancer or a benign thyroid nodule (not recorded which). Some clones in this sample may be carry-over from other donors' samples.

The J gene is TRBJ1-2, the V gene TRBV6-2 or TRBV6-3, with D possibly being TRBD1 (5 bases). V was shortened by 2 bases and J by 8 bases, with 15 bases between the two germline ends. The CDR3 length is 14 residues. CDR1 MNHEY and CDR2 SVGEGT come from the germline V gene. CDR3 loop: CASSYGLAGTGYTF. The CDR3 coding sequence is TGTGCCAGCAGTTACGGTTTGGCAGGGACGGGCTACACCTTC.

This clone was recorded at least ten times. The chain recombines TRBV6-1 with TRBJ2-7; possibly TRBD2 for D (5 bases). The CDR3 is made up of 15 amino acids. Trimming took off 6 bases at V and 6 bases at J, with 21 bases between the two ends. Germline V CDR1 and CDR2: MNHNS, SASEGT. The CDR3 is CASSPIERASSEQYF. CDR3 nucleotides: TGTGCCAGCAGCCCCATCGAGAGGGCGTCTTCCGAGCAGTACTTC.

This clone was counted many times. The same CDR3 is also encoded by other DNA sequences in this sample. This sequence joins TRBV20-1 and TRBJ2-1, with 11 bases lining up with TRBD2. The V segment lost 6 bases and the J segment 3 bases; nucleotides outside the gene matches: 7. The V gene's germline CDR1 is DFQATT and CDR2 SNEGSKA (reference sequence). CDR3 length: 15 amino acids. CDR3 DNA: TGCAGTGCAAAGACCGGGACTAGCGGCTACAATGAGCAGTTCTTC. Protein sequence: CSAKTGTSGYNEQFF.

This clone occurred many times. This chain connects TRBV25-1 to TRBJ2-2; D unresolved. Trimming shortened V by 6 bases and J by 3 bases, and 11 bases separated the two germline ends. The V gene's germline CDR1 is MGHDK and CDR2 SYGVNS. The length of the CDR3 is 14 residues. The CDR3 reads CASSAGRDTGELFF. As DNA, the CDR3 is TGTGCCAGCAGCGCCGGACGAGACACCGGGGAGCTGTTTTTT.

This clone is deemed large. V gene TRBV7-9 combines with J gene TRBJ2-5; maybe TRBD2 (5 bases). The CDR3 loop spans 12 amino acids. V lost 5 bases, J lost 7 bases, and 11 bases lay in between. Looked up from germline, CDR1 is SEHNR and CDR2 is FQNEAQ (reference sequence). The CDR3 DNA sequence: TGTGCCAGCAGCGACACCCGGGGGACCCAGTACTTC. Protein product: CASSDTRGTQYF. Full variable domain (rest looked up from reference TRBV7-9 and TRBJ2-5): DTGVSQNPRHKITKRGQNVTFRCDPISEHNRLYWYRQTLGQGPEFLTYFQNEAQLEKSRLLSDRFSAERPKGSFSTLEIQRTEQGDSAMYLCASSDTRGTQYFGPGTRLLVL.

This clone was seen a handful of times. The chain couples TRBV6-2 or TRBV6-3 to TRBJ1-2; D is perhaps TRBD1 (5 bases). V was cut by 2 bases and J by 1 base, with 5 bases left in between. CDR1 and CDR2 (germline): MNHEY, SVGEGT. This CDR3 spans 13 amino acids. CDR3 region: CASSYGGNYGYTF. CDR3 coding DNA: TGTGCCAGCAGTTACGGGGGTAACTATGGCTACACCTTC.

This clone showed up many times. The gene calls are TRBV18 and TRBJ1-1; no clear D gene. Germline CDR1 reads KGHSH; CDR2 reads LQKENI. Deletions cut 0 bases from V and 0 bases from J, with 8 bases between. CDR3 length equals 15 residues. The CDR3 region is CASSPPRPMNTEAFF. CDR3 sequence (DNA): TGTGCCAGCTCACCACCACGTCCAATGAACACTGAAGCTTTCTTT.

This clone showed up many times. This chain links TRBV28 with TRBJ2-3; D is unresolved. This CDR3 is built from 15 residues. Trimming left V 2 bases short and J 2 bases short, with 11 bases between. The germline CDR1 and CDR2 sequences are MDHEN and SYDVKM. The CDR3 coding sequence is TGTGCCAGCAGTTTAACTACCTCACCCACAGATACGCAGTATTTT. It encodes CASSLTTSPTDTQYF.

This clone was counted ten times or more. CDR3 sequence (DNA): TGTGCCAGCAGCCCCCGACAGAGCACAGATACGCAGTATTTT. Its protein product is CASSPRQSTDTQYF. V gene TRBV11-2 combines with J gene TRBJ2-3; D perhaps matches TRBD1 (5 bases). V lost 5 bases to trimming and J lost 0 bases, with 9 bases between them. Germline V gene data show CDR1 as SGHAT and CDR2 as FQNNGV. This CDR3 has 14 amino acids. Drawing the rest from reference TRBV11-2 and TRBJ2-3, the complete variable domain is EAGVAQSPRYKIIEKRQSVAFWCNPISGHATLYWYQQILGQGPKLLIQFQNNGVVDDSQLPKDRFSAERLKGVDSTLKIQPAKLEDSAVYLCASSPRQSTDTQYFGPGTRLTVL.

The sample holds a few counts of this clone. CDR3 sequence (DNA): TGTGCCAGCAGCAGGCCACACTCCTACGAGCAGTACTTC. It yields the protein CASSRPHSYEQYF. V and J are TRBV2 and TRBJ2-7; the D is unclear. Germline CDR1 SNHLY, CDR2 FYNNEI. V dropped 6 bases and J dropped 0 bases, with 9 bases sitting between them. The CDR3 covers 13 residues. The full variable domain, its missing parts supplied by reference TRBV2 and TRBJ2-7, is EPEVTQTPSHQVTQMGQEVILRCVPISNHLYFYWYRQILGQKVEFLVSFYNNEISEKSEIFDDQFSVERPDGSNFTLKIRSTKLEDSAMYFCASSRPHSYEQYFGPGTRLTVT.

This clone was detected many times. The chain joins TRBV4-2 to TRBJ2-7, with D maybe TRBD2 (6 bases). CDR1 LGHNA and CDR2 YNFKEQ come from the germline V gene. The V end was cut by 3 bases, the J end by 4 bases, with 16 bases between. The CDR3 loop spans 15 amino acids. CDR3 sequence: CASSHYRDSSYEQYF. CDR3 sequence (DNA): TGTGCCAGCAGCCATTACCGGGACTCCTCGTACGAGCAGTACTTC.

The chain uses TRBV11-1 and TRBJ2-7, with D perhaps matching TRBD1 or TRBD2 (7 bases each). Germline lookup yields CDR1 SGHAT and CDR2 FQDESV (reference sequence). Trimming pared 3 bases from V and 7 bases from J, leaving 31 bases between. The CDR3 length is 19 residues. DNA for the CDR3: TGTGCCAGCAGCTTGGGGGCCCACGGGGCAGGGGGTCCCGGGGGGGAGCAGTACTTC. Translating it yields CASSLGAHGAGGPGGEQYF.

The chain joins TRBV5-1 to TRBJ1-2; TRBD1 aligns across 9 bases. Trimming took 3 bases from V and 10 from J; bases not matched to a gene: 7. The CDR3 has 13 amino acids. Germline loops: CDR1 SGHRS, CDR2 YFSETQ. As DNA, the CDR3 is TGCGCCAGCAGCTCCTGGGACAGGGAGGACTACACCTTC. This encodes CASSSWDREDYTF. Full variable domain (outside the CDR3, taken from reference TRBV5-1 and TRBJ1-2): KAGVTQTPRYLIKTRGQQVTLSCSPISGHRSVSWYQQTPGQGLQFLFEYFSETQRNKGNFPGRFSGRQFSNSRSEMNVSTLELGDSALYLCASSSWDREDYTFGSGTRLTVV.

There are many counts of this clone. V and J are TRBV28 and TRBJ1-2, with unresolved D. Germline V CDR1 and CDR2: MDHEN, SYDVKM. The CDR3 extends over 14 amino acids. V gave up 6 bases and J gave up 5 bases, with 16 bases separating them. The CDR3 protein is CASRGTRSAYGYTF. The CDR3 nucleotides are TGTGCCAGCAGGGGAACAAGAAGTGCTTATGGCTACACCTTC.

The rearrangement links TRBV7-2 to TRBJ1-2, with D possibly matching TRBD1 (6 bases). CDR3 length equals 15 residues. V lost 1 base and J 3 bases, leaving 12 bases between the germline ends. Germline-derived CDR1 and CDR2 are SGHTA and FQGNSA. The CDR3 coding sequence is TGTGCCAGCAGCTTAGTAGGGGGGAAGGACTATGGCTACACCTTC. Protein: CASSLVGGKDYGYTF.

The chain links TRBV6-1 to TRBJ1-1; TRBD1 is a possible D gene (5 bases). The CDR3 has 12 amino acids. Trimming removed 6 bases at V and 1 base at J, with 6 bases between. Germline assignment: CDR1 MNHNS and CDR2 SASEGT. The CDR3 DNA is TGTGCCAGCAGGGGGCAGAACACTGAAGCTTTCTTT. Translation gives CASRGQNTEAFF.

This clone has at least ten counts. Within the sample, other DNA sequences also encode this same CDR3. The rearrangement joins TRBV28 to TRBJ1-2; D may be TRBD1 (6 bases). Trimming cost V 3 bases and J 8 bases, with 25 bases left between them. The length of the CDR3 is 17 residues. Germline-derived CDR1 and CDR2 are MDHEN and SYDVKM. The CDR3 sequence is CASSLARAFGGSGGYTF. The CDR3 nucleotides read TGTGCCAGCAGTTTGGCCCGGGCGTTCGGGGGCTCGGGAGGCTACACCTTC.

This chain links TRBV5-1 with TRBJ2-3, with TRBD2 as a possible D gene (6 bases). The germline gives CDR1 SGHRS, CDR2 YFSETQ. V was cut by 0 bases and J by 3 bases, with 11 bases left in between. The CDR3 is 15 amino acids. This chain's CDR3 is CASSLGDGGTDTQYF. The CDR3 bases are TGCGCCAGCAGCTTGGGTGACGGGGGAACAGATACGCAGTATTTT.

This clone was seen many times. The V call is TRBV7-3, the J call TRBJ2-7, with 7 bases identical to TRBD1. This CDR3 has 12 amino acids. Germline CDR1 reads SGHTA; CDR2 reads FQGTGA. V dropped 5 bases and J dropped 6; count of bases not matched to a gene: 4. The CDR3 here is CASSRQGGEQYF. In DNA, the CDR3 is TGTGCCAGCAGCCGACAGGGTGGCGAGCAGTACTTC.

The chain combines TRBV7-9 with TRBJ2-7, with a possible D match to TRBD1 (5 bases). The CDR3 covers 12 residues. Germline V gives CDR1 SEHNR, CDR2 FQNEAQ (reference sequence). V was pared by 4 bases and J by 7 bases, with 11 bases between. CDR3 sequence reads: CASSSSHREQYF. CDR3 in DNA: TGTGCCAGCAGCTCTTCACACAGGGAGCAGTACTTC.

This clone was counted only a few times. The rearrangement links TRBV12-5 to TRBJ2-7; no definite D call. The V gene lost 1 base and the J gene lost 0 bases, with 7 bases spanning the gap. Germline V gene lookup returns CDR1 LGHNT and CDR2 FRNRAP. The length of the CDR3 is 14 residues. CDR3: CASGLGPSSYEQYF. Here the CDR3 DNA reads TGTGCTAGTGGTTTGGGACCTAGCTCCTACGAGCAGTACTTC.

This clone has ten or more counts. This rearrangement joins TRBV20-1 to TRBJ2-1; D remains unclear. Germline V gives CDR1 DFQATT, CDR2 SNEGSKA (reference sequence). The CDR3 spans 15 residues. The ends were cut back, 3 bases at V and 0 bases at J, with 12 bases in the middle. The DNA for the CDR3 is TGCAGTGCTAGTCTCCTAGGCCGCTCCTACAATGAGCAGTTCTTC. It codes for CSASLLGRSYNEQFF.

V gene TRBV20-1 combines with J gene TRBJ1-6; 7 bases agree with TRBD1. CDR3 size: 15 residues. Looked up from germline, CDR1 is DFQATT and CDR2 is SNEGSKA (reference sequence). V lost 0 bases and J lost 6; bases outside the gene matches: 5. CDR3 DNA: TGCAGTGCTAGAGATACAGGGGACAGTAATTCACCCCTCCACTTT. Protein: CSARDTGDSNSPLHF.

This clone was observed many times. The DNA of the CDR3 is TGCGCCAGCGGACAGGGAAACACTGAAGCTTTCTTT. Protein: CASGQGNTEAFF. J is TRBJ1-1 and V is TRBV5-1; 8 nucleotides agree with TRBD1. The CDR3 is 12 residues long. Trimming took 7 bases from V and 2 from J; bases not matched to a gene: 1. Germline lookup yields CDR1 SGHRS and CDR2 YFSETQ.

This chain uses TRBV5-1 with TRBJ1-1; maybe TRBD1 (5 bases). The germline V and J ends were trimmed by 4 bases and 4 bases, with 20 bases remaining between them. This CDR3 has 16 residues. Germline V gene lookup returns CDR1 SGHRS and CDR2 YFSETQ. The CDR3 spells CASSAGGRVWSTEAFF. DNA for the CDR3: TGCGCCAGCAGCGCTGGGGGTCGGGTTTGGAGCACTGAAGCTTTCTTT.

This clone was recorded many times. This chain links TRBV13 with TRBJ2-2; D is unclear. Germline V lookup: CDR1 PRHDT, CDR2 FYEKMQ (reference sequence). Deletions cut 3 bases from V and 7 bases from J, with 15 bases between. The CDR3 has 15 residues. The CDR3 here is CASSFGSRKLGELFF. CDR3 sequence (DNA): TGTGCCAGCAGCTTCGGTAGCCGCAAACTCGGGGAGCTGTTTTTT. The complete variable domain, with remaining parts taken from reference TRBV13 and TRBJ2-2, reads AAGVIQSPRHLIKEKRETATLKCYPIPRHDTVYWYQQGPGQDPQFLISFYEKMQSDKGSIPDRFSAQQFSDYHSELNMSSLELGDSALYFCASSFGSRKLGELFFGEGSRLTVL.